These 18 T cell receptor beta chains were sequenced from one sample in a study of OX40 agonist ivuxolimab in advanced cancers. The method was immunoSEQ multiplex PCR; TCRdb's version includes in-frame clones alone and lacks a portion of them. The table includes approximately 66,000 clones, less than 90% detected once. Sequencing used CD4+ or CD8+ T cells sorted from blood, obtained in a trial of the OX40 agonist ivuxolimab. These receptors were obtained from an adult with an advanced solid tumor such as melanoma, head and neck, liver or kidney cancer.

This clone is a singleton in its sample. The CDR3 loop reads CASSLGQPQHF. CDR3 nucleotide sequence: TGTGCCAGCAGTTTAGGACAGCCCCAGCATTTT. This sequence joins TRBV6-5 and TRBJ1-5; D is ambiguous. V lost 4 bases to trimming and J lost 7 bases, with 5 bases between them. The V gene's germline CDR1 is MNHEY and CDR2 SVGAGI. The CDR3 runs 11 residues.

This sequence joins TRBV7-2 and TRBJ1-2; D is uncertain. This CDR3 is built from 16 residues. V gave up 1 base and J gave up 4 bases, with 16 bases separating them. CDR1 is SGHTA, CDR2 FQGNSA, per germline. In nucleotides, the CDR3 is TGTGCCAGCAGCTTAGATTTAGCCCGCGCTATCTATGGCTACACCTTC. It specifies CASSLDLARAIYGYTF.

The chain uses TRBV6-6 and TRBJ1-1; TRBD1 might be the D (6 bases). The CDR3 length is 16 residues. Trimming took 4 bases from V and 1 from J, leaving 16 bases between them. Germline CDR1 is MNHNY and CDR2 is SVGAGI (reference sequence). CDR3 protein: CASSSPTGYRNTEAFF. The CDR3 nucleotides are TGTGCCAGCAGTTCACCTACAGGGTATCGGAACACTGAAGCTTTCTTT.

V and J are TRBV2 and TRBJ1-1; tentative D call: TRBD1 (5 bases). Germline V lookup: CDR1 SNHLY, CDR2 FYNNEI. V lost 3 bases and J lost 8, with 16 bases in between. This CDR3 is 14 amino acids long. The CDR3 spells CASSDSVGTLEAFF. The CDR3 DNA reads TGTGCCAGCAGTGATTCGGTGGGGACGCTCGAAGCTTTCTTT.

The rearrangement uses TRBV6-1 and TRBJ2-1; a possible D gene is TRBD1 (6 bases). Germline V lookup: CDR1 MNHNS, CDR2 SASEGT. This CDR3 is 16 amino acids long. V was pared by 4 bases and J by 0 bases, with 13 bases between. The CDR3 DNA follows: TGTGCCAGCAGTGTGAACAGGGAGAGCTCCTACAATGAGCAGTTCTTC. Translated, it gives CASSVNRESSYNEQFF.

The CDR3 here is CASSLVAEAFF. The CDR3 bases are TGTGCCAGCAGCTTGGTTGCAGAAGCTTTCTTT. This chain uses TRBV5-8 with TRBJ1-1; D is uncertain. V was pared by 0 bases and J by 8 bases, with 5 bases between. The CDR3 runs to 11 residues. Germline lookup yields CDR1 SGHTS and CDR2 YDEGEE.

This clone was found a few times. The chain uses TRBV5-1 and TRBJ1-6; 7 nucleotides line up with TRBD1. Trimming at V came to 6 bases and at J to 11 bases, leaving 11 bases not matched to a gene. Germline V lookup: CDR1 SGHRS, CDR2 YFSETQ. The length of the CDR3 is 14 residues. This CDR3 reads CASTSGQAETPLHF. CDR3 nucleotide sequence: TGCGCCAGCACGTCAGGACAGGCAGAAACACCCCTCCACTTT.

This clone is labeled medium-sized. V gene TRBV6-5 combines with J gene TRBJ1-2; D gene unclear. V dropped 7 bases and J dropped 5 bases, with 11 bases sitting between them. The CDR3 is 12 residues long. Looked up from germline, CDR1 is MNHEY and CDR2 is SVGAGI. The CDR3 nucleotides read TGTGCCAGCAAAACCGTGGAGTATGGCTACACCTTC. Encoded protein: CASKTVEYGYTF.

V is TRBV6-8 and J is TRBJ1-5; 8 bases line up with TRBD1. The CDR3 sequence is 16 residues long. Germline V CDR1 and CDR2: MNHGY, SAAAGT. Trimming cost V 2 bases and J 2 bases; bases outside gene matches: 5. In DNA form, the CDR3 reads TGTGCCAGCAGTTACCCGACAGGGGTTGGCAATCAGCCCCAGCATTTT. Translation: CASSYPTGVGNQPQHF.

The chain couples TRBV19 to TRBJ2-2; D remains unclear. From germline, CDR1 is LNHDA and CDR2 SQIVND (reference sequence). CDR3 size: 15 residues. V lost 2 bases to trimming and J lost 3 bases, with 10 bases between them. The DNA of the CDR3 is TGTGCCAGTAGTATAAGTCGGCCGGACACCGGGGAGCTGTTTTTT. Translated, it gives CASSISRPDTGELFF.

This clone was counted between two and nine times. The genes are TRBV30 and TRBJ1-6, with no clear D. The V end was cut by 0 bases, the J end by 7 bases, with 10 bases between. CDR1 is GTSNPN, CDR2 SVGIG, per germline (reference sequence). The CDR3 totals 14 residues. CDR3 in DNA: TGTGCCTGGAGTGTACTGCAGTCCAATTCACCCCTCCACTTT. The encoded protein is CAWSVLQSNSPLHF.

The chain carries TRBV2 and TRBJ1-6; D is uncertain. The germline V gene has CDR1 SNHLY and CDR2 FYNNEI. The CDR3 is 15 residues long. The CDR3 reads CAHVTSASLDSPLHF. CDR3 bases: TGTGCGCACGTCACCTCTGCTTCGCTGGATTCACCCCTCCACTTT. Supplemented by reference TRBV2 and TRBJ1-6, the full variable domain reads EPEVTQTPSHQVTQMGQEVILRCVPISNHLYFYWYRQILGQKVEFLVSFYNNEISEKSEIFDDQFSVERPDGSNFTLKIRSTKLEDSAMYFCAHVTSASLDSPLHFGNGTRLTVT.

V is TRBV30 and J is TRBJ2-7; TRBD1 matches 8 bases. The CDR3 length is 13 residues. CDR1 GTSNPN and CDR2 SVGIG come from the germline V gene (reference sequence). The V and J ends lost 3 bases and 4 bases, in that order; junction bases with no gene match: 5. CDR3 amino acids: CAWSRDRRYEQYF. CDR3 bases: TGTGCCTGGAGCCGGGACAGGAGATACGAGCAGTACTTC.

The chain combines TRBV9 with TRBJ2-5; a possible D gene is TRBD2 (5 bases). Germline V lookup: CDR1 SGDLS, CDR2 YYNGEE. The CDR3 runs 15 residues. The germline V and J ends were trimmed by 0 bases and 3 bases, with 12 bases remaining between them. The CDR3 reads CASSVVGSMKETQYF. The DNA for the CDR3 is TGTGCCAGCAGCGTAGTAGGGAGTATGAAAGAGACCCAGTACTTC.

V and J are TRBV11-3 and TRBJ2-5; 8 nucleotides agree with TRBD1. This CDR3 contains 15 residues. Germline V gene sequence: CDR1 SGHNT, CDR2 YENEEA. The ends lost 5 bases at V and 6 bases at J; junction bases unmatched: 11. The CDR3 sequence: CASSPGGGETKTQYF. For the CDR3, the DNA is TGTGCCAGCAGCCCAGGGGGCGGGGAGACGAAGACCCAGTACTTC.

The J gene is TRBJ2-7, the V gene TRBV5-4; 7 bases fit TRBD1. The CDR3 is made up of 14 amino acids. Germline V gives CDR1 SGHNT, CDR2 YYREEE (reference sequence). The V segment lost 5 bases and the J segment 4 bases; nucleotides outside the gene matches: 9. This CDR3 reads CASSSTGARYEQYF. The CDR3 bases are TGTGCCAGCAGTTCCACAGGGGCTAGATACGAGCAGTACTTC.

The gene calls are TRBV7-2 and TRBJ2-7, with 15 nucleotides matching TRBD2. J lost 3 bases, V lost 6 bases, and 15 bases had no gene match. Per the germline V gene, CDR1 is SGHTA and CDR2 is FQGNSA. The CDR3 loop spans 19 amino acids. In DNA, the CDR3 is TGTGCCAGCAGTAAAACCGGGACTAGCGGGGGGTCTTGGCTCTACGAGCAGTACTTC. Amino acids: CASSKTGTSGGSWLYEQYF.

This clone came up a few times. J is TRBJ1-5 and V is TRBV6-1; D is unresolved. The CDR3 runs 12 residues. CDR1 is MNHNS, CDR2 SASEGT, per germline. Trimming cost V 1 base and J 16 bases, with 14 bases left between them. The CDR3 DNA follows: TGTGCCAGCAGTGAAGGGGCCGTTCGGGCCCATTTT. Its protein product is CASSEGAVRAHF.